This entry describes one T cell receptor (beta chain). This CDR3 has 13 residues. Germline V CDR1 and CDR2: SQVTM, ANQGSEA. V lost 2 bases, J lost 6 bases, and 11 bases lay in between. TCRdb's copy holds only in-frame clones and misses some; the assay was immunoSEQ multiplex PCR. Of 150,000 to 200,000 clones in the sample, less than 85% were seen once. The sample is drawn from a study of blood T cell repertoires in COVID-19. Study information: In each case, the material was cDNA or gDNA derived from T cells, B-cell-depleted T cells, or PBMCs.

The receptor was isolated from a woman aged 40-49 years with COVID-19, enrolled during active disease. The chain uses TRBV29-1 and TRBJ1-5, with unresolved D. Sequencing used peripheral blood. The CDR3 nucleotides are TGCAGCGTTGAATATGGCTCGGGTCAGCCCCAGCATTTT. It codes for CSVEYGSGQPQHF.